Given below is one TCR beta chain in context. CDR1 and CDR2 (germline): MNHEY, SVGAGI. The CDR3 length is 13 residues. The investigators made TCR beta cDNA from 400 to 500 ng total RNA, using a constant-region primer. Slightly modified ARM-PCR, run as three nested multiplex PCR rounds, produced the TCR beta libraries. For 10 cycles apiece, the opening two PCR rounds ran with TRBV1-TRBV30 forward primers and a C-beta reverse primer. Using its own MiXCR run on the multiplex PCR reads, TCRdb lists one record per CDR3 protein. The sample yields 300,000 to 400,000 distinct CDR3 sequences, about 62% seen once. These data belong to a study of tumor-infiltrating lymphocytes in primary liver carcinoma. Both blood RNA, taken from unsorted whole blood, and germline DNA were extracted.

This clonotype was sampled from a middle-aged man with primary liver carcinoma and hepatitis B virus infection. The V gene is TRBV6-5, the J gene TRBJ2-1, with TRBD2 matching 7 bases. Sequences were obtained from peripheral blood. CDR3 sequence reads: CVSSYPGGNEQFF. CDR3 DNA sequence: TGTGTCAGTAGTTACCCCGGGGGGAATGAGCAGTTCTTC.